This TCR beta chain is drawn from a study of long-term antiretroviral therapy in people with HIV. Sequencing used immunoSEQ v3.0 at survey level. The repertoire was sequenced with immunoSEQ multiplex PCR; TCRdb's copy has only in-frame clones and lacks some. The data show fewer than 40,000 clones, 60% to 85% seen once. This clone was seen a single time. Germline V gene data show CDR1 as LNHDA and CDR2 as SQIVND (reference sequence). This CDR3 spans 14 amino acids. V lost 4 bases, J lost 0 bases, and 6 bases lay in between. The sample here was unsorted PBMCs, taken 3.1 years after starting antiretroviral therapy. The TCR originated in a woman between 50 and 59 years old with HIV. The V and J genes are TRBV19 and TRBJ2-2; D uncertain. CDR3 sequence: CASSKFANTGELFF. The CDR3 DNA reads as TGTGCCAGTAGTAAATTTGCGAACACCGGGGAGCTGTTTTTT.